This TCR beta chain was retrieved from a study of blood T cells in healthy people across ages. Study at large: The capture of about one barcoded beta molecule per two T cells was achieved by template switching.

With a J-beta primer mix and a sample-barcoded 5' primer, a second PCR ran about 6 to 11 cycles. TCRdb called the 5' RACE reads again in MiXCR, with one record for every CDR3 protein. The table shows approximately 490,000 distinct CDR3 sequences, with around 24% occurring only once. This clonotype was detected ten times or more. V lost 3 bases, J lost 0 bases, and 16 bases lay in between. The CDR3 spans 16 residues. Germline values: CDR1 DFQATT, CDR2 SNEGSKA (reference sequence). This same sample was also part of a study on T cells of mothers and their children.

The chain is built from TRBV20-1 and TRBJ2-3; D may be TRBD1 or TRBD2 (5 bases each). The sequence was collected from a boy younger than 18 in good health. Sequenced material: blood. The CDR3 coding sequence is TGCAGTGCTAGTCCGCAGGGCGGGCTAAGCACAGATACGCAGTATTTT. Amino acids: CSASPQGGLSTDTQYF.